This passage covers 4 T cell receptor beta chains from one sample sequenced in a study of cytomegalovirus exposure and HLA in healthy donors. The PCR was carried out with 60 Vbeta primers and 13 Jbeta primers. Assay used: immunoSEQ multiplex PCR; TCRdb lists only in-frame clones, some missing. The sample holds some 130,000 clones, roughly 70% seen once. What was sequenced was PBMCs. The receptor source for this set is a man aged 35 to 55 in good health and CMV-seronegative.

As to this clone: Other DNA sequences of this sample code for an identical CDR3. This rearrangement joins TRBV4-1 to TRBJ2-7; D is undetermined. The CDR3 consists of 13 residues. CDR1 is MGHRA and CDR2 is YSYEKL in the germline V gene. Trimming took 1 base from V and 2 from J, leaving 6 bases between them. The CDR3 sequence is CASSQGRAYEQYF. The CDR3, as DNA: TGCGCCAGCAGCCAAGGCCGGGCCTACGAGCAGTACTTC.

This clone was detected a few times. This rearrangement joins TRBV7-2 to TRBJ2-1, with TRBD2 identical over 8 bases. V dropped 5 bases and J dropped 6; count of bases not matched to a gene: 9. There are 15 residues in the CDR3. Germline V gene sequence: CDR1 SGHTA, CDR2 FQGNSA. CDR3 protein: CASSPRVTSGNEQFF. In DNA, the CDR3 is TGTGCCAGCAGCCCCCGGGTTACTAGCGGCAATGAGCAGTTCTTC.

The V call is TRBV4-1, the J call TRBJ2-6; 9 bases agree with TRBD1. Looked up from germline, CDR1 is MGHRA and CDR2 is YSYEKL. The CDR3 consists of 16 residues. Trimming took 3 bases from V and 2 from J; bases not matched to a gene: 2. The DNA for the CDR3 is TGCGCCAGCAGCCATACAGGGGGCCCTGGGGCCAACGTCCTGACTTTC. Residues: CASSHTGGPGANVLTF.

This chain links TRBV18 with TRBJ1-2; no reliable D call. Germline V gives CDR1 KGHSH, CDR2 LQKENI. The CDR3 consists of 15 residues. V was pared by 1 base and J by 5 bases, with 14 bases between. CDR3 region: CASSPRSDYAYGYTF. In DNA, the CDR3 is TGTGCCAGCTCACCACGGTCAGACTACGCGTATGGCTACACCTTC.